Sequencing of this T cell receptor beta chain was carried out in a study of blood T cell repertoires in COVID-19. Study-wide background: Donors in the United States, Italy and Spain gave samples during acute or convalescent COVID-19. T cells, B-cell-depleted T cells, or PBMCs provided the cDNA or gDNA that served as material.

In the original processing: Nucleated cell number was recorded as an estimate derived from reference gene primer amplification. The protocol was immunoSEQ multiplex PCR, while the TCRdb copy is restricted to in-frame clones and leaves out a portion. V and J calls and clone size follow that table, whereas D and trimming were derived from the DNA. The profile shows roughly 100,000 clones, 85% to 90% of them singletons. This CDR3 is 16 amino acids long. Per the germline V gene, CDR1 is KGHDR and CDR2 is SFDVKD. V was pared by 1 base and J by 5 bases, with 15 bases between. This chain joins TRBV24-1 and TRBJ2-3, with no clear D. Specimen: peripheral blood. This TCR came from a human donor in a cohort sampled during active COVID-19. The CDR3 DNA follows: TGTGCCACCAGTGATTTCCGGCCTGGTCGACAAGATACGCAGTATTTT. Translated, it gives CATSDFRPGRQDTQYF.